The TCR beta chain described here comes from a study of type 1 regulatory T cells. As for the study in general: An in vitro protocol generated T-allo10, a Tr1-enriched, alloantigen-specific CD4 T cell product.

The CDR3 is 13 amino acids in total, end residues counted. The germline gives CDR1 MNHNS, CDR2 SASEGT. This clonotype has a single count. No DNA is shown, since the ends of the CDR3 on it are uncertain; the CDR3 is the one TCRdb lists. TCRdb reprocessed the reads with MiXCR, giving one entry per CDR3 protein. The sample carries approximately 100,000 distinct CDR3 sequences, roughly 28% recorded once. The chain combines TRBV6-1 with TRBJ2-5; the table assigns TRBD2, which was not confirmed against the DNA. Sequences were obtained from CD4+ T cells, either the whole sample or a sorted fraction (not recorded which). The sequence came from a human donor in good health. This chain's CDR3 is CASSEVGGGTKYF.